This T cell receptor beta chain was sequenced during a study of T-cell memory formation after mild COVID-19. Overall study context: There were largely donor-specific TCR clusters.

Via MiXCR, TCRdb re-called the 5' RACE reads, giving one row per CDR3 protein. The table shows hundreds of thousands of distinct CDR3 sequences, with 20% occurring only once. This clonotype was recorded a few times. Its antigen is currently unknown. The CDR3 is made up of 17 amino acids. The J segment lost 9 bases and the V segment lost 6 bases, leaving 18 bases of the junction unmatched. Per germline, CDR1 SGHTA and CDR2 FQGTGA. Study-wide results and limits: Clones contracting across day 15 to 85 had a balanced CD4/CD8 profile; later expanding clones leaned CD4+. Pre-infection memory held some responding clones, suggesting pre-existing cross-reactive T cells responded. The CD4+ clones that contracted clustered mainly within CM and EM, and the CD8+ clones concentrated in EMRA.

This chain uses TRBV7-3 with TRBJ2-1; 9 nucleotides line up with TRBD2. Material for sequencing was PBMCs or a T cell subset sorted from them (not recorded which). This TCR derives from an adult woman who had mild COVID-19 (a few samples of this study predate the infection). Cell type and time point are not known. CDR3 coding DNA: TGTGCCAGCAGTCTCGACCGTTGGGCGGGGGGGCCGGTTGAGCAGTTCTTC. This translates into CASSLDRWAGGPVEQFF.